The T cell receptor (beta chain) described here comes from a study of T cells after yellow fever vaccination. Whole-study context: SMART-Seq v4 Ultra Low Input prepared the low-cell-number fractions. Study observations and caveats: Most primary-vaccination clones reappeared after the booster (around 95% CD4, 88% CD8). Abundant clonotypes from the bulk population could get into FACS-sorted repertoires as contaminants.

A word on this clonotype: Its antigen remains unidentified.

5'RACE template switching added a universal primer site and UMIs to TCR cDNA. TCRdb reprocessed the 5' RACE reads via MiXCR and lists one record per CDR3 protein. The table has approximately 600,000 distinct CDR3 sequences, about 12% seen once. V shed 5 bases, J shed 2 bases, and the junction held 8 bases outside the gene matches. This CDR3 region has 15 residues. Germline V gene data show CDR1 as SGHDT and CDR2 as YYEEEE. The chain carries TRBV5-6 and TRBJ2-3; TRBD2 matches 7 bases. The sequence was collected from a man aged 25-45 years who received the YFV17D yellow fever vaccine. The sequencing used PBMCs, collected on the day of the yellow fever booster vaccination. CDR3 bases: TGTGCCAGCAGATTTGATCTAGCGGCCACAGATACGCAGTATTTT. Its translation: CASRFDLAATDTQYF.